These 10 T cell receptor beta chains were sequenced from one sample in a study of radiotherapy plus CTLA-4 blockade in lung cancer. The data were produced by immunoSEQ multiplex PCR, yet TCRdb's version contains in-frame clones alone and is incomplete. The repertoire includes roughly 40,000 clones, about four fifths of them detected once, and more than 20% sits in the top ten. The sequences come from peripheral blood, collected from a patient treated with radiotherapy plus ipilimumab. All receptors come from a human donor with non-small cell lung cancer that progressed on radiotherapy plus ipilimumab.

This chain joins TRBV14 and TRBJ1-2; possible D gene TRBD1, 5 bases. The germline gives CDR1 SGHDN, CDR2 FVKESK. The CDR3 contains 14 residues. V was pared by 4 bases and J by 8 bases, with 17 bases between. CDR3 region: CASSRTGQPEGYTF. The CDR3 nucleotides are TGTGCCAGCAGCCGCACAGGTCAGCCGGAAGGCTACACCTTC. Looking up the rest from reference TRBV14 and TRBJ1-2 gives the full variable domain: EAGVTQFPSHSVIEKGQTVTLRCDPISGHDNLYWYRRVMGKEIKFLLHFVKESKQDESGMPNNRFLAERTGGTYSTLKVQPAELEDSGVYFCASSRTGQPEGYTFGSGTRLTVV.

CDR3 nucleotide sequence: TGTGCCAGCAGCCTGAGCCGGGACTCTTACGAGCAGTACTTC. This translates into CASSLSRDSYEQYF. This chain connects TRBV6-1 to TRBJ2-7, with a tentative D call TRBD2 (6 bases). V gave up 6 bases and J gave up 4 bases, with 16 bases separating them. This CDR3 has 14 amino acids. Germline V lookup: CDR1 MNHNS, CDR2 SASEGT.

The rearrangement links TRBV7-9 to TRBJ1-2; TRBD1 matches 8 bases. Germline V CDR1 and CDR2: SEHNR, FQNEAQ (reference sequence). V was clipped by 10 bases and J by 7 bases; unmatched bases: 14. CDR3 length: 14 residues. This chain's CDR3 is CATRTGLQSGGYTF. CDR3 nucleotides: TGTGCCACCAGGACAGGGCTCCAATCAGGTGGCTACACCTTC. Full variable domain (remainder filled in from reference TRBV7-9 and TRBJ1-2): DTGVSQNPRHKITKRGQNVTFRCDPISEHNRLYWYRQTLGQGPEFLTYFQNEAQLEKSRLLSDRFSAERPKGSFSTLEIQRTEQGDSAMYLCATRTGLQSGGYTFGSGTRLTVV.

The V call is TRBV2, the J call TRBJ2-1; tentatively, D is TRBD2 (6 bases). Trimming stripped 5 bases from V and 9 bases from J, with 11 bases between. This CDR3 region has 12 residues. Germline lookup yields CDR1 SNHLY and CDR2 FYNNEI. CDR3 sequence (DNA): TGTGCCAGCAGTCGACTAGATAGTGAGCAGTTCTTC. This gives the protein CASSRLDSEQFF.

This chain connects TRBV2 to TRBJ2-1; D is perhaps TRBD2 (6 bases). The CDR3 has 12 amino acids. Germline V gene lookup returns CDR1 SNHLY and CDR2 FYNNEI. Trimming stripped 3 bases from V and 15 bases from J, with 15 bases between. The CDR3 bases are TGTGCCAGCAGTGATGGACTACTGAGTGCGTTCTTC. This encodes CASSDGLLSAFF. Supplemented by reference TRBV2 and TRBJ2-1, the full variable domain reads EPEVTQTPSHQVTQMGQEVILRCVPISNHLYFYWYRQILGQKVEFLVSFYNNEISEKSEIFDDQFSVERPDGSNFTLKIRSTKLEDSAMYFCASSDGLLSAFFGPGTRLTVL.

Turning to this clone: Compared with germline, one end of the junction differs, possibly owing to a read error. The V call is TRBV7-7, the J call TRBJ2-5; 10 bases map to TRBD2. Germline loops: CDR1 SSHAT, CDR2 FNYEAQ (reference sequence). CDR3 size: 15 residues. CDR3 loop: CASSSRTSGQETQYF. For the CDR3, the DNA is TGTGCTAGCAGCAGTCGGACTAGCGGCCAAGAGACCCAGTACTTC.

The chain links TRBV7-3 to TRBJ2-2; 8 bases match TRBD2. Germline CDR1 and CDR2: SGHTA and FQGTGA. This CDR3 has 16 amino acids. The trim removed 5 bases at V and 6 bases at J, leaving 11 bases unmatched. The CDR3 region is CASSLLSAGAPGELFF. In nucleotides, the CDR3 is TGTGCCAGCAGCCTTCTATCAGCGGGGGCTCCCGGGGAGCTGTTTTTT.

The chain has TRBV19 and TRBJ2-3; 9 bases map to TRBD2. In germline, CDR1 is LNHDA, CDR2 SQIVND (reference sequence). The CDR3 totals 15 residues. V was pared by 5 bases and J by 3 bases, with 6 bases of the junction left unmatched. CDR3 in DNA: TGTGCCAGTAGTCTTGGCGGGGGGGGGACAGATACGCAGTATTTT. Translating it yields CASSLGGGGTDTQYF.

This clone came up once. This chain links TRBV4-1 with TRBJ2-7; 14 nucleotides agree with TRBD2. Germline CDR1 reads MGHRA; CDR2 reads YSYEKL. After removal of 1 base from V and 6 bases from J, the junction contained 2 bases not matched to a gene. This CDR3 has 15 residues. Here the CDR3 reads CASSQGGLAGAEQYF. DNA for the CDR3: TGCGCCAGCAGCCAAGGGGGACTAGCGGGGGCCGAGCAGTACTTC.

Note on this clone: Since the CDR3 does not end with the conserved phenylalanine or tryptophan, this likely comes from a read error. This chain joins TRBV5-4 and TRBJ1-1; maybe TRBD1 (5 bases). CDR3 size: 15 residues. V lost 0 bases and J lost 2, with 11 bases in between. Germline V gives CDR1 SGHNT, CDR2 YYREEE (reference sequence). The DNA of the CDR3 is TGTGCCAGCAGCTTGGCGGGCGGGGCCAACACTGAAGCTTTCTCT. Translated, it gives CASSLAGGANTEAFS.